Here is one TCR beta chain with its context. The sample is drawn from a study of identical twins. One entry per CDR3 protein, called by TCRdb with MiXCR from the 5' RACE reads. The table lists roughly 750,000 distinct CDR3 sequences, less than 25% of them singletons. V lost 2 bases and J lost 3, with 3 bases in between. Germline V gene sequence: CDR1 MNHNY, CDR2 SVGAGI (reference sequence). The CDR3 length is 12 residues. The same data also went into a second study, on T cells expressing NK-cell markers. Turning to that study: The authors derived TCR beta repertoires from sorted CD3+CD56+NKG2C+, CD3+CD56+NKG2C- and CD3+CD56-NKG2C+ T cells.

Material for sequencing was PBMCs. The receptor was isolated from a woman aged 18-29 years in good health. This rearrangement joins TRBV6-6 to TRBJ2-3; the D is unclear. CDR3 loop: CASSYATDTQYF. In nucleotides, the CDR3 is TGTGCCAGCAGTTACGCGACAGATACGCAGTATTTT.